A single sample is the source of the 22 T cell receptor beta chains below, sequenced in a study of blood T cells in healthy people across ages. The second PCR ran about 6 to 12 cycles with a sample-barcoded 5' primer and J-beta primers. TCRdb called the 5' RACE reads again in MiXCR, with one record for every CDR3 protein. Of about 1.1 million distinct CDR3 sequences in the sample, around two fifths were seen once. Sequenced: blood. These receptor sequences come from a man aged 18 to 35 in good health.

The chain's CDR3 is CASQRTEFNSPLHF. The CDR3 nucleotides read TGTGCCAGCCAACGGACGGAATTTAATTCACCCCTCCACTTT. The rearrangement links TRBV27 to TRBJ1-6; D not certain. Germline CDR1 reads MNHEY; CDR2 reads SMNVEV (reference sequence). The length of the CDR3 is 14 residues. V shed 8 bases and J shed 6 bases, with 14 bases lying between them.

This chain uses TRBV6-5 with TRBJ2-3; D is possibly TRBD1 (6 bases). Trimming pared 0 bases from V and 2 bases from J, leaving 12 bases between. CDR1 MNHEY and CDR2 SVGAGI come from the germline V gene. The CDR3 is made up of 16 amino acids. The CDR3 DNA reads TGTGCCAGCAGTTACTCGGCCAGGGGATACACAGATACGCAGTATTTT. Its protein is CASSYSARGYTDTQYF.

Of note for this clonotype: It may be a read error: a sequence one base away is much more abundant. The chain combines TRBV4-1 with TRBJ2-5; possible D gene TRBD1, 6 bases. The CDR3 loop spans 16 amino acids. V was pared by 4 bases and J by 11 bases, with 26 bases between. Germline CDR1 is MGHRA and CDR2 is YSYEKL. This CDR3 is CASSLSGAGSYNEQYF. DNA for the CDR3: TGCGCCAGCAGCCTCTCAGGGGCAGGGTCCTACAATGAGCAGTACTTC.

This clonotype was seen a few times. The chain joins TRBV7-2 to TRBJ2-3; 12 bases map to TRBD2. CDR3 length: 16 residues. In germline, CDR1 is SGHTA, CDR2 FQGNSA. V lost 4 bases and J lost 7; bases outside the gene matches: 9. CDR3 coding DNA: TGTGCCAGCAGCTCGATGACTAGCGGGGGTATAAATACGCAGTATTTT. Translation gives CASSSMTSGGINTQYF.

This clonotype was seen a handful of times. CDR3 protein: CASTLAGGGAEAFF. DNA of the CDR3: TGTGCCAGCACCCTCGCAGGGGGAGGGGCTGAAGCTTTCTTT. The genes are TRBV12-3 or TRBV12-4 and TRBJ1-1; 7 positions agree with TRBD1. The CDR3 runs 14 residues. The junction had 11 bases not matched to a gene; V was cut back by 7 bases and J by 6 bases.

A few counts support this clonotype. CDR3 sequence reads: CATSGGPESTDTQYF. The DNA for the CDR3 is TGTGCCACCAGTGGGGGGCCGGAAAGCACAGATACGCAGTATTTT. The chain couples TRBV24-1 to TRBJ2-3, with D possibly matching TRBD1 (6 bases). V shed 5 bases and J shed 0 bases, with 11 bases lying between them. CDR1 is KGHDR and CDR2 is SFDVKD in the germline V gene. The CDR3 runs 15 residues.

The rearrangement joins TRBV7-2 to TRBJ2-7, with D uncertain. Trimming shortened V by 3 bases and J by 2 bases, and 11 bases separated the two germline ends. The germline gives CDR1 SGHTA, CDR2 FQGNSA. The CDR3 length is 14 residues. The CDR3 loop reads CASSFENGPYEQYF. For the CDR3, the DNA is TGTGCCAGCAGCTTTGAAAACGGACCCTACGAGCAGTACTTC.

This clonotype has just a few counts. The chain carries TRBV20-1 and TRBJ2-7, with 7 bases fitting TRBD2. The CDR3 length is 15 residues. The V gene end was trimmed by 3 bases and the J gene end by 3 bases; junction bases not matched to a gene: 11. CDR1 is DFQATT, CDR2 SNEGSKA, per germline (reference sequence). CDR3 protein: CSASPSGTTRYEQYF. In DNA form, the CDR3 reads TGCAGTGCTAGCCCGTCCGGGACTACGCGCTACGAGCAGTACTTC.

V gene TRBV4-2 combines with J gene TRBJ1-1; the D is unclear. The CDR3 runs 15 residues. V was clipped by 0 bases and J by 0 bases, with 8 bases between them. Germline V gene lookup returns CDR1 LGHNA and CDR2 YNFKEQ. The CDR3 region has the DNA TGTGCCAGCAGCCAAGAGGGTCAGTTGAACACTGAAGCTTTCTTT. Its translation: CASSQEGQLNTEAFF.

The J gene is TRBJ2-1, the V gene TRBV6-2 or TRBV6-3, with a weak D call TRBD2 (6 bases). Looked up from germline, CDR1 is MNHEY and CDR2 is SVGEGT. This CDR3 comprises 15 residues. The ends were cut back, 5 bases at V and 6 bases at J, with 17 bases in the middle. CDR3 sequence: CASSDRFSGGNEQFF. The CDR3 region has the DNA TGTGCCAGCAGTGACCGTTTTAGCGGTGGCAATGAGCAGTTCTTC.

This rearrangement joins TRBV5-1 to TRBJ2-7; D not certain. Germline assignment: CDR1 SGHRS and CDR2 YFSETQ. V lost 4 bases and J 1 base, leaving 12 bases between the germline ends. The CDR3 consists of 14 residues. The chain's CDR3 is CASSKGPESYEQYF. The DNA for the CDR3 is TGCGCCAGCAGCAAAGGCCCAGAATCCTACGAGCAGTACTTC.

This clonotype was recorded only once. The chain employs TRBV6-1 and TRBJ2-3; D gene ambiguous. This CDR3 has 15 residues. Per germline, CDR1 MNHNS and CDR2 SASEGT. V was pared by 3 bases and J by 5 bases, with 15 bases between. CDR3 residues: CASSEGISSIDTQYF. DNA of the CDR3: TGTGCCAGCAGTGAGGGGATTTCCTCCATAGATACGCAGTATTTT.

V usage is TRBV3-1 and J usage is TRBJ2-3, with 10 bases lining up with TRBD1. CDR1 and CDR2 from the germline V gene are LGHDT and YNNKEL (reference sequence). The CDR3 covers 15 residues. The ends lost 4 bases at V and 5 bases at J; junction bases unmatched: 6. Written as DNA, the CDR3 is TGTGCCAGCAGCCTGACAGGGGGCGCGGGAGATACGCAGTATTTT. Translating gives CASSLTGGAGDTQYF.

This clonotype was recorded a few times. This rearrangement joins TRBV5-1 to TRBJ1-1; TRBD1 is a possible D gene (6 bases). This CDR3 region has 15 residues. Germline CDR1 is SGHRS and CDR2 is YFSETQ. Trimming left V 1 base short and J 5 bases short, with 15 bases between. In nucleotides, the CDR3 is TGCGCCAGCAGCTTGACAGGGAAAGAGAATACTGAAGCTTTCTTT. Its protein is CASSLTGKENTEAFF.

This clonotype has just a few counts. The V gene is TRBV6-5, the J gene TRBJ1-2, with 8 positions matching TRBD1. Trimming at V came to 2 bases and at J to 2 bases, leaving 4 bases not matched to a gene. The CDR3 has 15 residues. CDR1 MNHEY and CDR2 SVGAGI come from the germline V gene. As DNA, the CDR3 is TGTGCCAGCAGTTACGGGACAGGCGCCAACTATGGCTACACCTTC. This encodes CASSYGTGANYGYTF.

In regard to this clonotype: The junction does not match germline at one end; this may be a read error. The rearrangement uses TRBV4-1 and TRBJ2-7; the D gene is possibly TRBD2 (5 bases). Germline CDR1 reads MGHRA; CDR2 reads YSYEKL. The CDR3 runs to 17 residues. The CDR3 sequence: CVSSPGGSRDPSYEQYF. The CDR3 DNA reads as TGCGTCAGCAGCCCAGGCGGCTCGAGGGATCCTTCCTACGAGCAGTACTTC.

This clonotype has only a few counts. The chain uses TRBV4-3 and TRBJ2-4, with a possible D match to TRBD1 (5 bases). TRBJ2-7 matches the DNA end more closely, so the J call is doubtful. The germline V gene has CDR1 LGHNA and CDR2 YSLEER. The CDR3 is 15 residues long. The CDR3: CASSQDRTGPYEQYF. CDR3 DNA: TGCGCCAGCAGCCAAGATCGAACAGGTCCCTACGAGCAGTACTTC.

The chain joins TRBV9 to TRBJ2-7, with 8 bases aligning to TRBD2. V trimming: 0 bases; J trimming: 3 bases; junction bases outside the gene matches: 5. CDR1 is SGDLS and CDR2 is YYNGEE in the germline V gene. CDR3 size: 15 residues. The CDR3 bases are TGTGCCAGCAGCGTAGCTAGCGGGCGCTTCTACGAGCAGTACTTC. This codes for CASSVASGRFYEQYF.

Here the CDR3 reads CSGMTSGGYNEQYF. The CDR3 bases are TGCAGTGGTATGACTAGCGGGGGCTACAATGAGCAGTACTTC. This chain connects TRBV20-1 to TRBJ2-7; 12 bases fit TRBD2. The CDR3 has 14 residues. V trimming: 7 bases; J trimming: 7 bases; junction bases outside the gene matches: 11. Germline lookup yields CDR1 DFQATT and CDR2 SNEGSKA (reference sequence).

This clonotype was detected only a few times. The V gene is TRBV18, the J gene TRBJ2-1; 7 bases agree with TRBD1. Germline assignment: CDR1 KGHSH and CDR2 LQKENI. There are 17 residues in the CDR3. V dropped 6 bases and J dropped 1; count of bases not matched to a gene: 12. Here the CDR3 DNA reads TGTGCCAGCTCTCCCTACCAAGACAGGGCATCCTACAATGAGCAGTTCTTC. It translates to CASSPYQDRASYNEQFF. The whole variable domain, remainder taken from reference TRBV18 and TRBJ2-1, is NAGVMQNPRHLVRRRGQEARLRCSPMKGHSHVYWYRQLPEEGLKFMVYLQKENIIDESGMPKERFSAEFPKEGPSILRIQQVVRGDSAAYFCASSPYQDRASYNEQFFGPGTRLTVL.

This clonotype was recorded a few times. The chain uses TRBV7-9 and TRBJ2-1; the match to TRBD2 covers 14 bases. Germline trimming cut 3 bases from V and 4 bases from J; bases unmatched to any gene: 11. Germline-derived CDR1 and CDR2 are SEHNR and FQNEAQ (reference sequence). The CDR3 contains 19 residues. CDR3 coding DNA: TGTGCCAGCAGCTTTCTAACGGGCCGGACTAGCGGGGGGTACAATGAGCAGTTCTTC. The encoded protein is CASSFLTGRTSGGYNEQFF.

In its sample, this clonotype was seen a few times. The J gene is TRBJ2-7, the V gene TRBV4-3; D is unresolved. Trimming cost V 1 base and J 7 bases, with 17 bases left between them. Germline CDR1 and CDR2: LGHNA and YSLEER. CDR3 size: 15 residues. CDR3 loop: CASSQGPGSYNEQYF. The CDR3 region has the DNA TGCGCCAGCAGCCAAGGCCCGGGCTCCTACAATGAGCAGTACTTC.